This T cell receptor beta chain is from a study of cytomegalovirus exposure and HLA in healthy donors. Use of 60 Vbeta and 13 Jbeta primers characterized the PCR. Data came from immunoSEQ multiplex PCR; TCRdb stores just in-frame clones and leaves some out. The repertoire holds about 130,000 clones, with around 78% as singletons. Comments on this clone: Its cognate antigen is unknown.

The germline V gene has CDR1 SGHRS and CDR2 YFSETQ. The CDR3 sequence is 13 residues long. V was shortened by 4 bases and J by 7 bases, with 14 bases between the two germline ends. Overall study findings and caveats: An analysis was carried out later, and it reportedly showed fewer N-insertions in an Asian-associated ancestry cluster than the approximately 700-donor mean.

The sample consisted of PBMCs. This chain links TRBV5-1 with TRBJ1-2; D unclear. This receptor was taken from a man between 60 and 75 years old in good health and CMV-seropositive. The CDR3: CASSLDRGPGYTF. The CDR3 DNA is TGCGCCAGCAGCCTAGATCGGGGTCCTGGCTACACCTTC.